A selection of T cell receptor beta chains follows, all from one sample in a study of T cells after posttransplantation cyclophosphamide. Repertoires were generated with immunoSEQ multiplex PCR, while TCRdb's copy carries only in-frame clones and drops some. The sample has around 35,000 clones, none seen only once. The sample taken for sequencing was PBMCs. These receptors all stem from a man younger than 45 in good health and a related stem cell transplant donor. Each CDR3 is given with its conserved first and last residue. Fields, in order: clone size, V gene, J gene, D gene, CDR3 DNA, CDR3 protein. The D gene is left open where the match is weak. Clone size is not always given. Where it is, it says once, few, many or a class for expanded clones.

clone size: NA
V gene: TRBV12-3/TRBV12-4
J gene: TRBJ2-3
D gene: TRBD2
CDR3 DNA: TGTGCCAGCAGTCCCGGGACTAGCGGGGGAGGCACAGATACGCAGTATTTT
CDR3 protein: CASSPGTSGGGTDTQYF

clone size: many
V gene: TRBV27
J gene: TRBJ1-1
D gene: NA
CDR3 DNA: TGTGCCAGCAGTTTATCCCTCCCCGCTAGGAACACTGAAGCTTTCTTT
CDR3 protein: CASSLSLPARNTEAFF

clone size: many
V gene: TRBV18
J gene: TRBJ2-7
D gene: NA
CDR3 DNA: TGTGCCAGCTCACCATCGGCAGGGTACGAGCAGTACTTC
CDR3 protein: CASSPSAGYEQYF

clone size: many
V gene: TRBV6-5
J gene: TRBJ1-5
D gene: NA
CDR3 DNA: TGTGCCAGCAGTCCAAGCGGGAATCAGCCCCAGCATTTT
CDR3 protein: CASSPSGNQPQHF

clone size: many
V gene: TRBV4-1
J gene: TRBJ2-7
D gene: NA
CDR3 DNA: TGCGCCAGCAGCCCGACAGTGCACTACGAGCAGTACTTC
CDR3 protein: CASSPTVHYEQYF

clone size: many
V gene: TRBV6-1
J gene: TRBJ2-7
D gene: TRBD1
CDR3 DNA: TGTGCCAGCAGGAAGACCGGGACAGGGAGGCGCGAGCAGTACTTC
CDR3 protein: CASRKTGTGRREQYF

clone size: many
V gene: TRBV19
J gene: TRBJ1-3
D gene: NA
CDR3 DNA: TGTGCCAGTACCACGGTAACTGGAAACACCATATATTTT
CDR3 protein: CASTTVTGNTIYF

clone size: few
V gene: TRBV6-1
J gene: TRBJ1-1
D gene: TRBD1
CDR3 DNA: TGTGCCAGCAGTGAAGCGACCAGGGGGTTCGCGCAGTGGGCCACTGAAGCTTTCTTT
CDR3 protein: CASSEATRGFAQWATEAFF

clone size: many
V gene: TRBV6-1
J gene: TRBJ2-7
D gene: NA
CDR3 DNA: TGTGCCAGCAGTGACAGGGGAGGGCCTTACGAGCAGTACTTC
CDR3 protein: CASSDRGGPYEQYF

clone size: many
V gene: TRBV4-3
J gene: TRBJ2-7
D gene: TRBD2
CDR3 DNA: TGCGCCAGCAGCCAAGATATAGCGGGGTACGAGCAGTACTTC
CDR3 protein: CASSQDIAGYEQYF

clone size: few
V gene: TRBV25-1
J gene: TRBJ1-2
D gene: TRBD1
CDR3 DNA: TGTGCCAGCAGCGACCAGACAGGGGGGAAAATGAATGGCTACACCTTC
CDR3 protein: CASSDQTGGKMNGYTF

clone size: many
V gene: TRBV29-1
J gene: TRBJ2-7
D gene: NA
CDR3 DNA: TGCAGCGTAAGGGGGTCCATCGAGCAGTACTTC
CDR3 protein: CSVRGSIEQYF

clone size: many
V gene: TRBV7-3
J gene: TRBJ2-3
D gene: NA
CDR3 DNA: TGTGCCAGCAGCTTAACGAGGGCAGATACGCAGTATTTT
CDR3 protein: CASSLTRADTQYF

clone size: many
V gene: TRBV6-1
J gene: TRBJ1-5
D gene: TRBD1
CDR3 DNA: TGTGCCAGCAGTTCCCCGACAGGGGGCAGTCAGCCCCAGCATTTT
CDR3 protein: CASSSPTGGSQPQHF

clone size: many
V gene: TRBV29-1
J gene: TRBJ1-1
D gene: NA
CDR3 DNA: TGCAGCTGGACTCGCATGAACACTGAAGCTTTCTTT
CDR3 protein: CSWTRMNTEAFF

clone size: many
V gene: TRBV19
J gene: TRBJ2-7
D gene: NA
CDR3 DNA: TGTGCCAGTAGTGATCGGGGTCCGGCGATGGAGCAGTACTTC
CDR3 protein: CASSDRGPAMEQYF

clone size: many
V gene: TRBV19
J gene: TRBJ2-1
D gene: TRBD2
CDR3 DNA: TGTGCCAGTAGCCGAAACAGACTAGCGGGGCGATACTACAATGAGCAGTTCTTC
CDR3 protein: CASSRNRLAGRYYNEQFF

clone size: many
V gene: TRBV14
J gene: TRBJ1-2
D gene: TRBD1
CDR3 DNA: TGTGCCAGCAGCCCCCGGGACAGAGGTGGCTACACCTTC
CDR3 protein: CASSPRDRGGYTF

clone size: few
V gene: TRBV7-8
J gene: TRBJ1-4
D gene: NA
CDR3 DNA: TGTGCCAGCAGCTCCGGTGAAAGGGGTGAAAAACTGTTTTTT
CDR3 protein: CASSSGERGEKLFF

clone size: many
V gene: TRBV18
J gene: TRBJ2-6
D gene: NA
CDR3 DNA: TGTGCCAGCTCACCACAGGGGTCTGGGGCCAACGTCCTGACTTTC
CDR3 protein: CASSPQGSGANVLTF

clone size: few
V gene: TRBV6-1
J gene: TRBJ2-7
D gene: TRBD1
CDR3 DNA: TGTGCCAGCAGTGAAGCGGGACAGGGTAGCTACGAGCAGTACTTC
CDR3 protein: CASSEAGQGSYEQYF

clone size: few
V gene: TRBV7-6
J gene: TRBJ2-6
D gene: NA
CDR3 DNA: TGTGCCAGCAGCGCCCCGAGGGGCTACGGGGCCAACGTCCTGACTTTC
CDR3 protein: CASSAPRGYGANVLTF

clone size: few
V gene: TRBV6-2/TRBV6-3
J gene: TRBJ2-3
D gene: TRBD2
CDR3 DNA: TGTGCCAGCAGTTACAGCGGGATACCCACAGATACGCAGTATTTT
CDR3 protein: CASSYSGIPTDTQYF

clone size: many
V gene: TRBV9
J gene: TRBJ1-4
D gene: NA
CDR3 DNA: TGTGCCAGCAGCGTAGGAGGAAGGGTTCAGGAAGAAAAACTGTTTTTT
CDR3 protein: CASSVGGRVQEEKLFF

clone size: NA
V gene: TRBV13
J gene: TRBJ2-3
D gene: TRBD2
CDR3 DNA: TGTGCCAGCAGCGAAAGGACTAGCGGGGGGGGGAGCACAGATACGCAGTATTTT
CDR3 protein: CASSERTSGGGSTDTQYF

clone size: many
V gene: TRBV12-3/TRBV12-4
J gene: TRBJ1-1
D gene: TRBD1
CDR3 DNA: TGTGCCAGCAGTTTAGGACAGGGGGCTACTGAAGCTTTCTTT
CDR3 protein: CASSLGQGATEAFF

clone size: many
V gene: TRBV5-1
J gene: TRBJ2-7
D gene: NA
CDR3 DNA: TGCGCCAGCAGCTTCGGGGGTAACTCCTACGAGCAGTACTTC
CDR3 protein: CASSFGGNSYEQYF

clone size: NA
V gene: TRBV5-4
J gene: TRBJ2-5
D gene: TRBD2
CDR3 DNA: TGTGCCAGCAGCTTGGAAGCGGGGGTCCCGCAAGAGACCCAGTACTTC
CDR3 protein: CASSLEAGVPQETQYF

clone size: many
V gene: TRBV6-2/TRBV6-3
J gene: TRBJ1-2
D gene: NA
CDR3 DNA: TGTGCCAGCGCAGGGGCCTATGGCTACACCTTC
CDR3 protein: CASAGAYGYTF

clone size: few
V gene: TRBV9
J gene: TRBJ1-6
D gene: NA
CDR3 DNA: TGTGCCAGCAGCGTGGGGCAGGAGGGTAATTCACCCCTCCACTTT
CDR3 protein: CASSVGQEGNSPLHF

clone size: many
V gene: TRBV19
J gene: TRBJ2-3
D gene: TRBD2
CDR3 DNA: TGTGCCAGTAGTATCCCTAGCGGGGGGAAGGCAGATACGCAGTATTTT
CDR3 protein: CASSIPSGGKADTQYF

clone size: few
V gene: TRBV19
J gene: TRBJ2-3
D gene: NA
CDR3 DNA: TGTGCCACCTCAAGTAGCCCAGATACGCAGTATTTT
CDR3 protein: CATSSSPDTQYF

clone size: many
V gene: TRBV6-2/TRBV6-3
J gene: TRBJ1-6
D gene: TRBD1
CDR3 DNA: TGTGCCAGCAGGGGACAGGGGGCATTGTCACCCCTCCACTTT
CDR3 protein: CASRGQGALSPLHF

clone size: few
V gene: TRBV9
J gene: TRBJ2-3
D gene: NA
CDR3 DNA: TGTGCCAGCAGCGCGGGCGGGGGCTCCCCGTCGCAGTATTTT
CDR3 protein: CASSAGGGSPSQYF

clone size: many
V gene: TRBV5-6
J gene: TRBJ2-7
D gene: TRBD2
CDR3 DNA: TGTGCCAGCAGCCCACGGGGGGGGCGGCCCTACGAGCAGTACTTC
CDR3 protein: CASSPRGGRPYEQYF

clone size: many
V gene: TRBV9
J gene: TRBJ2-6
D gene: NA
CDR3 DNA: TGTGCCAGCAGCGTAGGTAGCCTGGGGGCCAACGTCCTGACTTTC
CDR3 protein: CASSVGSLGANVLTF

clone size: many
V gene: TRBV2
J gene: TRBJ2-1
D gene: TRBD2
CDR3 DNA: TGTGCCAGCAGTGAAGCCTCGGGACTAGCGGGGGGAAGGGGGCAGTTCTTC
CDR3 protein: CASSEASGLAGGRGQFF

clone size: many
V gene: TRBV19
J gene: TRBJ1-5
D gene: NA
CDR3 DNA: TGTGCCAGTAGCCCCGGGACAAGGTCCCAGCATTTT
CDR3 protein: CASSPGTRSQHF

clone size: many
V gene: TRBV4-1
J gene: TRBJ1-1
D gene: TRBD1
CDR3 DNA: TGCGCCAGCAGCCCCGGACAGGGGACTGAAGCTTTCTTT
CDR3 protein: CASSPGQGTEAFF

clone size: many
V gene: TRBV5-8
J gene: TRBJ1-4
D gene: TRBD1
CDR3 DNA: TGTGCCAGCAGCTCCGGACAGGGGCTCTTTAATGAAAAACTGTTTTTT
CDR3 protein: CASSSGQGLFNEKLFF

clone size: many
V gene: TRBV19
J gene: TRBJ1-2
D gene: NA
CDR3 DNA: TGTGCCAGTAGTATAGCTGGCGGCACCAACTATGGCTACACCTTC
CDR3 protein: CASSIAGGTNYGYTF

clone size: many
V gene: TRBV12-3/TRBV12-4
J gene: TRBJ2-7
D gene: TRBD1
CDR3 DNA: TGTGCCAGCAGTCGAACGGGACAGAGCTACGAGCAGTACTTC
CDR3 protein: CASSRTGQSYEQYF

clone size: many
V gene: TRBV24-1
J gene: TRBJ2-1
D gene: TRBD2
CDR3 DNA: TGTGCCACCAGTGATTACCGACTAGCGGGGATCTACAATGAGCAGTTCTTC
CDR3 protein: CATSDYRLAGIYNEQFF

clone size: many
V gene: TRBV10-3
J gene: TRBJ2-3
D gene: TRBD2
CDR3 DNA: TGTGCCATCAGTGCTCTAGCGGGGGAAAGCACAGATACGCAGTATTTT
CDR3 protein: CAISALAGESTDTQYF

clone size: NA
V gene: TRBV24-1
J gene: TRBJ2-5
D gene: TRBD2
CDR3 DNA: TGTGCCACCCCCTTTAATACAGGACTAGCGGGGGGAGCTGAGTACTTC
CDR3 protein: CATPFNTGLAGGAEYF

clone size: many
V gene: TRBV6-2/TRBV6-3
J gene: TRBJ1-1
D gene: NA
CDR3 DNA: TGTGCCAGCAGTTCCGTAAGGGAAGCTTTCTTT
CDR3 protein: CASSSVREAFF

clone size: many
V gene: TRBV19
J gene: TRBJ2-3
D gene: TRBD2
CDR3 DNA: TGTGCCAGCATACAGAGAGCGGGGATCACAGATACGCAGTATTTT
CDR3 protein: CASIQRAGITDTQYF